This T cell receptor beta chain was identified during a study of identical twins' blood T cells. Overall study findings and caveats: Twin repertoire similarity may partly reflect shared environment.

TCRdb re-analysed the 5' RACE reads in MiXCR, keeping a single row per CDR3 protein. The sample lists 300,000 to 400,000 distinct CDR3 sequences; about 28% were seen once. The CDR3 length is 14 residues. Germline V gene data show CDR1 as MNHEY and CDR2 as SVGEGT. With 2 bases removed from V and 9 bases from J, the gap between germline ends came to 14 bases. For this clonotype: Its antigen is currently unknown.

The chain is built from TRBV6-2 or TRBV6-3 and TRBJ2-1; maybe TRBD1 (5 bases). The origin of this receptor is a woman aged 18 to 50 in good health. The sample comprised PBMCs. CDR3 amino acids: CASSYGARSAEQFF. Written as DNA, the CDR3 is TGTGCCAGCAGTTACGGGGCCCGGAGTGCTGAGCAGTTCTTC.